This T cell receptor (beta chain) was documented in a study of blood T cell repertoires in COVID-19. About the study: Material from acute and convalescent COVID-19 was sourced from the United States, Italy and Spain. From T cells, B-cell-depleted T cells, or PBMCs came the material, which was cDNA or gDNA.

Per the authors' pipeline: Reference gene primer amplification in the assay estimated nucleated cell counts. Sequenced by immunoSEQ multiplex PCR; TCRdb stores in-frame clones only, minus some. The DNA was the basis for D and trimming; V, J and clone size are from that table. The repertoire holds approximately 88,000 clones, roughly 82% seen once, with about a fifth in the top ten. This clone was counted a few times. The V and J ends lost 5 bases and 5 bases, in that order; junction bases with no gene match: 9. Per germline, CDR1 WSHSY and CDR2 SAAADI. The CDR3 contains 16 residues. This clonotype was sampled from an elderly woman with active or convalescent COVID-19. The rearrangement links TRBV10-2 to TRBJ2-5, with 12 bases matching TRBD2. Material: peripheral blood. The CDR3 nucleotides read TGCGCCAGCAGTCCAACTAGCGGGGGGTCAGGGGAGACCCAGTACTTC. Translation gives CASSPTSGGSGETQYF.